These 12 T cell receptor beta chains were sequenced from one sample in a study of molecular identifiers for immune sequencing clone quantification. TCRdb reprocessed the PCR reads with MiXCR, giving one entry per CDR3 protein. Of about 35,000 distinct CDR3 sequences listed, about 18% were seen once; the top ten hold roughly 1%. Sample: naive CD8+ T cells from blood, with Jurkat cell RNA spiked in. Subset specified: FACS-sorted CD8+CD4-CCR7+CD45RA+ naive T cells. The receptors come from a human donor in good health. Some libraries in this study had Jurkat cell RNA spiked in.

The chain employs TRBV29-1 and TRBJ2-7; D uncertain. This CDR3 region has 12 residues. Trimming shortened V by 4 bases and J by 3 bases, and 10 bases separated the two germline ends. The germline V gene encodes CDR1 SQVTM and CDR2 ANQGSEA. Here the CDR3 DNA reads TGCAGCGTTGTACATCAGGACTACGAGCAGTACTTC. It codes for CSVVHQDYEQYF.

Regarding this clonotype: This may be a read error, as it is one base from a much larger clone. As DNA, the CDR3 is TGTGCCAGCAGCCCATGGTTCGATACGCAGTATTTT. Amino acid sequence: CASSPWFDTQYF. The J gene is TRBJ2-3, the V gene TRBV9; D call uncertain. Trimming stripped 4 bases from V and 6 bases from J, with 9 bases between. This CDR3 contains 12 residues. The V gene's germline CDR1 is SGDLS and CDR2 YYNGEE.

Comments on this clonotype: Being one base from a much bigger clone, this may be a read error. The V and J genes are TRBV4-1 and TRBJ2-3; D unclear. The germline CDR1 and CDR2 sequences are MGHRA and YSYEKL. The CDR3 is 15 amino acids. The CDR3 DNA reads TGCACCAGCAGCCAAGTAGCTGCCGGCACAGATACGCAGTATTTT. Translating it yields CTSSQVAAGTDTQYF.

The chain recombines TRBV28 with TRBJ2-3, with no clear D. CDR1 is MDHEN and CDR2 is SYDVKM in the germline V gene. V was pared by 3 bases and J by 0 bases, with 10 bases between. The CDR3 extends over 15 amino acids. CDR3: CASSFSRRSTDTQYF. The CDR3 coding sequence is TGTGCCAGCAGTTTTTCCAGGCGGAGCACAGATACGCAGTATTTT. The full variable domain, with the rest looked up from reference TRBV28 and TRBJ2-3, is DVKVTQSSRYLVKRTGEKVFLECVQDMDHENMFWYRQDPGLGLRLIYFSYDVKMKEKGDIPEGYSVSREKKERFSLILESASTNQTSMYLCASSFSRRSTDTQYFGPGTRLTVL.

This clonotype came up once. One base away lies a much larger clone, so this may be a sequencing read error. V is TRBV4-3 and J is TRBJ2-2; a weak D match, TRBD1 (5 bases). The CDR3 contains 14 residues. Per germline, CDR1 LGHNA and CDR2 YSLEER. CDR3 coding DNA: TGCACCAGCAGCCAGGCCAGGGTTACCGGGGAGCTGTTTTTT. Amino acid sequence: CTSSQARVTGELFF.

Many counts were recorded for this clonotype. The chain has TRBV12-3 or TRBV12-4 and TRBJ2-3; D could derive from TRBD1 or TRBD2 (5 bases each). V was trimmed by 6 bases and J by 1 base, leaving 20 bases between them. There are 17 residues in the CDR3. The CDR3 is CASRTGTGPTGTDTQYF. The CDR3 DNA sequence: TGTGCCAGCAGGACCGGAACGGGACCCACGGGCACAGATACGCAGTATTTT.

This clonotype was seen a few times. V is TRBV3-1 and J is TRBJ2-3; the match to TRBD2 covers 7 bases. The germline CDR1 and CDR2 sequences are LGHDT and YNNKEL (reference sequence). This CDR3 has 17 amino acids. With 0 bases clipped from V and 4 bases from J, the junction kept 10 bases outside the gene matches. The CDR3 loop is CASSQDWGRVGADTQYF. CDR3 bases: TGTGCCAGCAGCCAAGATTGGGGGAGGGTCGGCGCAGATACGCAGTATTTT.

This clonotype was counted many times. This chain uses TRBV7-8 with TRBJ1-5; D not certain. Trimming removed 2 bases from V and 5 bases from J, with 19 bases in between. The V gene's germline CDR1 is SGHVS and CDR2 FQNEAQ. The length of the CDR3 is 17 residues. CDR3: CASSLKVNLRSDQPQHF. The CDR3 DNA reads TGTGCCAGCAGCTTAAAGGTGAACCTCCGATCGGATCAGCCCCAGCATTTT.

This clonotype came up many times. V and J are TRBV27 and TRBJ1-5, with D perhaps matching TRBD1 (6 bases). Trimming removed 5 bases from V and 3 bases from J, with 8 bases in between. The germline CDR1 and CDR2 sequences are MNHEY and SMNVEV (reference sequence). The CDR3 is 13 residues long. The CDR3 nucleotides read TGTGCCAGCAGTACAGGGACCAATCAGCCCCAGCATTTT. It yields the protein CASSTGTNQPQHF.

This clonotype showed up many times. The chain links TRBV11-2 to TRBJ2-1, with D perhaps matching TRBD1 (6 bases). V lost 3 bases, J lost 1 base, and 7 bases lay in between. This CDR3 has 14 residues. The germline V gene has CDR1 SGHAT and CDR2 FQNNGV. The CDR3 here is CASSLTGSYNEQFF. CDR3 DNA: TGTGCCAGCAGCTTGACAGGTTCCTACAATGAGCAGTTCTTC.

This clonotype has a count of ten or more. The chain joins TRBV27 to TRBJ1-5; TRBD1 matches 8 bases. The CDR3 consists of 13 residues. The germline V gene encodes CDR1 MNHEY and CDR2 SMNVEV (reference sequence). Trimming removed 6 bases from V and 6 bases from J; junction bases left unmatched: 4. CDR3 in DNA: TGTGCCAGCAGACCAGGGGGCGGTCAGCCCCAGCATTTT. It is translated as CASRPGGGQPQHF.

In this sample, this clonotype turned up a few times. At one boundary the junction diverges from the germline segment, which might be a read error. This chain uses TRBV7-9 with TRBJ2-7; D gene uncertain. The CDR3 contains 14 residues. Germline V gives CDR1 SEHNR, CDR2 FQNEAQ (reference sequence). CDR3 nucleotide sequence: TGTGCCAGCGGCTTAGCACAACTGGGGTCAGAGCAGTACTTC. Amino acids: CASGLAQLGSEQYF.